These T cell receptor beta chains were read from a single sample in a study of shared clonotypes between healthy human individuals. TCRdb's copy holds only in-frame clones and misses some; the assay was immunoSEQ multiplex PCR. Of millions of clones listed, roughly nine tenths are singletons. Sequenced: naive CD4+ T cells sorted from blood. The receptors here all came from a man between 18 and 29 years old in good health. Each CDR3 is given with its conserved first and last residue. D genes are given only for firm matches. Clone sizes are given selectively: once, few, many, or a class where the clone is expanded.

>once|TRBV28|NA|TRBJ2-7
CASARRGYEQYF
TGTGCCAGCGCTCGTAGGGGCTACGAGCAGTACTTC
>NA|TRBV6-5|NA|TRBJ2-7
CATTRMGGSSYEQYF
TGTGCCACTACAAGAATGGGGGGTAGCTCCTACGAGCAGTACTTC
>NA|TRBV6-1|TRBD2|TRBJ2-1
CATLGGVASWDEQFF
TGTGCCACTTTGGGAGGGGTAGCCAGCTGGGATGAGCAGTTCTTC
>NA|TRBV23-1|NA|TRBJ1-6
CASSQSPAAQVPYNSPLHF
TGCGCCAGCAGTCAATCCCCCGCAGCTCAGGTCCCATATAATTCACCCCTCCACTTT
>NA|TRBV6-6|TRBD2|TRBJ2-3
CASSYKRGLDTQYF
TGTGCCAGCAGTTACAAGCGGGGGCTAGATACGCAGTATTTT
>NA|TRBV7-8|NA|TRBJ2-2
CASSLGSKRARNTGELFF
TGTGCCAGCAGCTTAGGTTCTAAACGGGCGAGGAACACCGGGGAGCTGTTTTTT
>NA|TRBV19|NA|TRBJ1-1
CASSIPGRAEAFF
TGTGCCAGTAGTATACCGGGAAGGGCTGAAGCTTTCTTT
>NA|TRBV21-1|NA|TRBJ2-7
CASSKRPDSETQYF
TGTGCCAGCAGCAAAAGGCCAGACTCGGAGACGCAGTACTTC
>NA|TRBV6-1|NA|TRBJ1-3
CASSDREVGNSGNTIYF
TGTGCCAGCAGTGATAGGGAAGTAGGGAATAGCGGAAACACCATATATTTT
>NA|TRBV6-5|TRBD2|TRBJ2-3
CASSFTGLAGSDTQYF
TGTGCCAGCAGTTTCACAGGACTAGCGGGATCAGATACGCAGTATTTT
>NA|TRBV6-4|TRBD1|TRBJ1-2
CASSDGQGRGGYTF
TGTGCCAGCAGTGATGGACAGGGGAGAGGGGGCTACACCTTC
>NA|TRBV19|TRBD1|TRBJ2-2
CATQRQGTNTGELFF
TGTGCCACCCAAAGACAGGGTACGAACACCGGGGAGCTGTTTTTT
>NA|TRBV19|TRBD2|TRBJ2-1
CASRKLAGGYNEQFF
TGTGCCAGTAGGAAACTAGCGGGAGGGTATAATGAGCAGTTCTTC
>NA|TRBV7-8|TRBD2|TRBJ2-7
CASSPTSVGEEQYF
TGTGCCAGCAGCCCGACTAGCGTTGGAGAGGAGCAGTACTTC
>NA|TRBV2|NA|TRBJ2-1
CASSLDRRAYNEQFF
TGTGCCAGCAGTCTCGACAGGAGAGCCTACAATGAGCAGTTCTTC
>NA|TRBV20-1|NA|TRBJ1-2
CSARAGSGYTF
TGCAGTGCTAGAGCCGGGTCTGGCTACACCTTC
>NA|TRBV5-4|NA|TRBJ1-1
CASSSDGQANTEAFF
TGTGCCAGCAGCTCTGACGGACAAGCAAACACTGAAGCTTTCTTT
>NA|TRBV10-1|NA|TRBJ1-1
CASSAAGNTEAFF
TGCGCCAGCAGTGCGGCAGGGAACACTGAAGCTTTCTTT
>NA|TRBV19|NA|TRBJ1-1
CASSIGQGNTEAFF
TGTGCCAGTAGTATCGGGCAGGGGAACACTGAAGCTTTCTTT
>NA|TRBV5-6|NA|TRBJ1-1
CASSFLGGSNTEAFF
TGTGCCAGCAGCTTTCTTGGGGGTTCGAACACTGAAGCTTTCTTT
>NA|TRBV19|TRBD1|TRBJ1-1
CASRPLDREIAEAFF
TGTGCCAGTAGACCCTTGGACAGGGAAATCGCTGAAGCTTTCTTT
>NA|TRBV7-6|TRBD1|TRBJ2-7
CASSLKPETGLYEQYF
TGTGCCAGCAGCTTAAAACCGGAGACAGGGTTATACGAGCAGTACTTC
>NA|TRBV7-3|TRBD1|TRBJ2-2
CASSLGQGANTGELFF
TGTGCCAGCAGCCTCGGACAGGGGGCGAACACCGGGGAGCTGTTTTTT
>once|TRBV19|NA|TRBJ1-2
CASTTRDRTSNYGYTF
TGTGCCAGTACAACCCGCGACAGGACGTCTAACTATGGCTACACCTTC
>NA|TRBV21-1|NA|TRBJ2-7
CASSKATWPGEQYF
TGTGCCAGCAGCAAAGCCACCTGGCCGGGGGAGCAGTACTTC
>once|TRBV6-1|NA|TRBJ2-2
CASSADITGELFF
TGTGCCAGCAGTGCCGACATCACCGGGGAGCTGTTTTTT
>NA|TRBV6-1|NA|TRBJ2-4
CASSEPRRENIQYF
TGTGCCAGCAGTGAACCTCGACGTGAAAACATTCAGTACTTC
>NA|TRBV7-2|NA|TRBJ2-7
CASSLAGLDGAEQYF
TGTGCCAGCAGCTTAGCGGGACTCGACGGGGCCGAGCAGTACTTC
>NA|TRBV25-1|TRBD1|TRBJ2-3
CASSEPGQGSTDTQYF
TGTGCCAGCAGTGAACCCGGACAGGGGAGCACAGATACGCAGTATTTT
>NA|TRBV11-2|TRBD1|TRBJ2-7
CATKGQSYEQYF
TGTGCAACGAAGGGACAGTCCTACGAGCAGTACTTC
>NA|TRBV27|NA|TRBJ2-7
CASSGKQGQFYEQYF
TGTGCCAGCAGCGGGAAGCAGGGCCAGTTTTACGAGCAGTACTTC
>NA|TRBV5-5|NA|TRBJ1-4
CASSLGVGTSTNEKLFF
TGTGCCAGCAGCTTAGGAGTAGGGACGTCAACTAATGAAAAACTGTTTTTT
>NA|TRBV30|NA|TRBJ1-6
CAWSVMITLHF
TGTGCCTGGAGTGTGATGATTACCCTCCACTTT
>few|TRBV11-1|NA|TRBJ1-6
CASRDGYSPLHF
TGTGCCAGCAGGGATGGATATTCACCCCTCCACTTT
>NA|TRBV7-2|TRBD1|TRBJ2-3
CASSSTGGLADTQYF
TGTGCCAGCAGCTCTACAGGGGGCCTTGCAGATACGCAGTATTTT
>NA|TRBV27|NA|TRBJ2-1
CASSGGQYNEQFF
TGTGCCAGCTCGGGGGGACAGTACAATGAGCAGTTCTTC
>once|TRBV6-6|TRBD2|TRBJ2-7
CASNVAGGAGEQYF
TGTGCCAGCAACGTAGCGGGAGGGGCTGGCGAGCAGTACTTC
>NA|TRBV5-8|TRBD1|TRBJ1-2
CASSPGQGYYGYTF
TGTGCCAGCAGCCCGGGACAGGGGTACTATGGCTACACCTTC
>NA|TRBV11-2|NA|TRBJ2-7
CASSSIRQGFNEQYF
TGTGCCAGCAGCTCAATAAGGCAGGGATTCAACGAGCAGTACTTC
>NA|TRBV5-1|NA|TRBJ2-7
CASSLDFPYEQYF
TGCGCCAGCAGCCTAGACTTTCCCTACGAGCAGTACTTC
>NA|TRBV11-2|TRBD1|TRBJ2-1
CASSSYRGSSYNEQFF
TGTGCCAGCAGCTCATACAGGGGAAGCTCCTACAATGAGCAGTTCTTC